The present TCR beta chain was sequenced within a study of T-cell memory formation after mild COVID-19. Whole-study context: For the most part, TCR clusters were specific to one donor.

With 1 base removed from V and 4 bases from J, the gap between germline ends came to 10 bases. The CDR3 is made up of 14 amino acids. Per germline, CDR1 SEHNR and CDR2 FQNEAQ (reference sequence). At least ten counts were recorded for this clonotype. Its antigen is not identified. Study-level findings and limits: Certain responding clones were present in pre-infection memory, suggesting participation of cross-reactive memory.

TCRdb re-called the 5' RACE reads through MiXCR, storing one row per CDR3 protein. The sample yields 350,000 to 500,000 distinct CDR3 sequences, 20% to 30% seen once. The chain employs TRBV7-9 and TRBJ2-5; D is undetermined. This clonotype was obtained from an adult woman who had mild COVID-19 (a few samples of this study predate the infection). Cell type and time point are not known. Sequenced input: PBMCs or a T cell subset sorted from them (not recorded which). The CDR3 sequence is CASSLELSPETQYF. The DNA of the CDR3 is TGTGCCAGCAGCTTAGAGCTATCCCCAGAGACCCAGTACTTC.